These 20 T cell receptor beta chains were sequenced from one sample in a study of blood T cell repertoires in COVID-19. Sequencing was performed with immunoSEQ multiplex PCR; in TCRdb, only in-frame clones are kept and a portion is missing. The repertoire has a few hundred thousand clones, roughly 86% of them found once; the top ten carry roughly 3%. The specimen was peripheral blood. These receptors were collected from a man between 60 and 75 years old with acute or convalescent COVID-19.

The chain uses TRBV15 and TRBJ1-2, with D perhaps matching TRBD1 (6 bases). This CDR3 has 14 residues. Per germline, CDR1 LNHNV and CDR2 YYDKDF (reference sequence). The V and J ends lost 4 bases and 8 bases respectively, with 17 bases between them. The CDR3 protein is CATSTRQVQRGYTF. CDR3 nucleotides: TGTGCCACCAGCACGAGACAGGTCCAACGCGGCTACACCTTC.

This clone was counted between two and nine times. The genes are TRBV7-9 and TRBJ1-6, with 12 nucleotides matching TRBD1. Germline trimming cut 11 bases from V and 9 bases from J; bases unmatched to any gene: 5. CDR1 and CDR2 (germline): SEHNR, FQNEAQ (reference sequence). The CDR3 sequence is 13 residues long. The CDR3 here is CAHPGQGASPLHF. The CDR3 DNA reads TGTGCCCACCCGGGACAGGGGGCTTCACCCCTCCACTTT. The full variable domain, in which reference TRBV7-9 and TRBJ1-6 provide the parts outside the CDR3, is DTGVSQNPRHKITKRGQNVTFRCDPISEHNRLYWYRQTLGQGPEFLTYFQNEAQLEKSRLLSDRFSAERPKGSFSTLEIQRTEQGDSAMYLCAHPGQGASPLHFGNGTRLTVT.

V and J are TRBV28 and TRBJ1-1, with TRBD1 as a possible D gene (5 bases). V lost 7 bases, J lost 1 base, and 13 bases lay in between. The CDR3 length is 14 residues. CDR1 is MDHEN and CDR2 is SYDVKM in the germline V gene. The CDR3 is CASIIGTANTEAFF. In DNA form, the CDR3 reads TGTGCCAGCATTATAGGGACTGCGAACACTGAAGCTTTCTTT.

Comments on this clone: At one end the junction does not follow the germline gene, possibly because of a read error. The chain carries TRBV7-3 and TRBJ1-1; unclear D gene. Germline loops: CDR1 SGHTA, CDR2 FQGTGA. This CDR3 has 10 amino acids. The CDR3 DNA follows: TGTGCCAGCAGCCCCTGTCCGCGGGAATTT. It translates to CASSPCPREF.

This sequence joins TRBV9 and TRBJ1-1, with a tentative D call TRBD1 (5 bases). The CDR3 has 15 residues. Trimming left V 0 bases short and J 4 bases short, with 13 bases between. Germline CDR1 SGDLS, CDR2 YYNGEE. CDR3 DNA: TGTGCCAGCAGCGTAGGTCTGGGGCCGAGCACTGAAGCTTTCTTT. Translating it yields CASSVGLGPSTEAFF.

This clone was seen many times. The rearrangement links TRBV15 to TRBJ2-3; the match to TRBD2 covers 8 bases. Germline CDR1 is LNHNV and CDR2 is YYDKDF (reference sequence). The CDR3 covers 16 residues. The J segment lost 1 base and the V segment lost 1 base, leaving 4 bases of the junction unmatched. Here the CDR3 DNA reads TGTGCCACCAGCAGAGGGGCGGGGGGACGCACAGATACGCAGTATTTT. It specifies CATSRGAGGRTDTQYF.

The V gene is TRBV30, the J gene TRBJ2-3; 7 bases are shared with TRBD2. The CDR3 consists of 14 residues. The germline V gene has CDR1 GTSNPN and CDR2 SVGIG (reference sequence). With V trimmed by 4 bases and J by 2 bases, 6 bases remained unmatched. CDR3 sequence: CAWTSGPYTDTQYF. The CDR3 DNA is TGTGCCTGGACTAGCGGTCCTTACACAGATACGCAGTATTTT. Supplemented by reference TRBV30 and TRBJ2-3, the full variable domain reads SQTIHQWPATLVQPVGSPLSLECTVEGTSNPNLYWYRQAAGRGLQLLFYSVGIGQISSEVPQNLSASRPQDRQFILSSKKLLLSDSGFYLCAWTSGPYTDTQYFGPGTRLTVL.

This chain uses TRBV6-4 with TRBJ1-6; D is unclear. The CDR3 covers 13 residues. Germline values: CDR1 MRHNA, CDR2 SNTAGT. Between the trimmed V and J ends, which lost 8 bases and 8 bases, there was a span of 13 bases. The CDR3 coding sequence is TGTGCCAGCGCGGAGGCCTGGGATTCACCCCTCCACTTT. This translates into CASAEAWDSPLHF.

The chain uses TRBV2 and TRBJ1-2; D is perhaps TRBD1 (6 bases). The CDR3 covers 10 residues. Trimming took 10 bases from V and 6 from J, leaving 9 bases between them. The germline V gene has CDR1 SNHLY and CDR2 FYNNEI. The CDR3 is CAKDRNGYTF. CDR3 nucleotide sequence: TGTGCCAAAGACAGGAATGGCTACACCTTC.

The chain is built from TRBV2 and TRBJ1-2; a possible D gene is TRBD1 (5 bases). The CDR3 has 15 residues. Trimming removed 9 bases from V and 4 bases from J, with 21 bases in between. Germline values: CDR1 SNHLY, CDR2 FYNNEI. The CDR3 spells CASKTSAGVIYGYTF. In nucleotides, the CDR3 is TGTGCCAGTAAGACGTCGGCGGGGGTAATCTATGGCTACACCTTC.

V is TRBV23-1 and J is TRBJ1-6; D unresolved. TRBV23-1 counts as an open reading frame of uncertain function. The CDR3 runs to 16 residues. Trimming removed 3 bases from V and 0 bases from J, with 9 bases in between. The CDR3 DNA follows: TGCGCCAGCAGTCAGCCTCGGAGCTCCTATAATTCACCCCTCCACTTT. Its protein is CASSQPRSSYNSPLHF.

This chain links TRBV5-4 with TRBJ2-1; 16 bases fit TRBD2. This CDR3 spans 19 amino acids. CDR1 and CDR2 from the germline V gene are SGHNT and YYREEE (reference sequence). Trimming cost V 5 bases and J 7 bases; bases outside gene matches: 15. CDR3 nucleotides: TGTGCCAGCAGGGTACTGGGGACTAGCGGGGGGGCAGTGTGGAATGAGCAGTTCTTC. Residues: CASRVLGTSGGAVWNEQFF.

This clone was seen a single time. The chain joins TRBV6-2 or TRBV6-3 to TRBJ2-2; TRBD2 aligns across 8 bases. The CDR3 spans 17 residues. Germline V gene sequence: CDR1 MNHEY, CDR2 SVGEGT. V gave up 2 bases and J gave up 5 bases; unmatched junction bases: 10. As DNA, the CDR3 is TGTGCCAGCAGTTACATTCCCGGGGGGGCCAAAACCGGGGAGCTGTTTTTT. Translated, it gives CASSYIPGGAKTGELFF.

This clone has a handful of counts. This chain uses TRBV5-1 with TRBJ1-1; 8 bases match TRBD1. V shed 1 base, J shed 1 base, and the junction held 6 bases outside the gene matches. The CDR3 totals 16 residues. Germline V lookup: CDR1 SGHRS, CDR2 YFSETQ. CDR3 DNA: TGCGCCAGCAGCTTGAACTCCGGGACAGGGAACACTGAAGCTTTCTTT. The encoded protein is CASSLNSGTGNTEAFF.

This clone was observed a single time. The J gene is TRBJ2-2, the V gene TRBV23-1; perhaps TRBD1 as D (6 bases). TRBV23-1 is designated an ORF whose function remains uncertain. Trimming took off 6 bases at V and 8 bases at J, with 19 bases between the two ends. This CDR3 spans 15 amino acids. In DNA, the CDR3 is TGCGCCAGCAGCCGGGACGGCCGGACAGTAGGGGAGCTGTTTTTT. Its translation is CASSRDGRTVGELFF.

The gene calls are TRBV9 and TRBJ1-5; no firm D call. This CDR3 is 14 amino acids long. V gave up 4 bases and J gave up 6 bases, with 14 bases separating them. Germline V gives CDR1 SGDLS, CDR2 YYNGEE. CDR3 amino acids: CASSLTGSGQPQHF. The CDR3 nucleotides read TGTGCCAGCAGCCTTACGGGTTCTGGTCAGCCCCAGCATTTT.

This clone has just one count. The chain has TRBV18 and TRBJ2-7; D gene uncertain. Deletions cut 2 bases from V and 6 bases from J, with 8 bases between. The CDR3 contains 12 residues. Germline CDR1 and CDR2: KGHSH and LQKENI. The CDR3 here is CASSPAVGEQYF. CDR3 DNA: TGTGCCAGCTCACCAGCGGTAGGCGAGCAGTACTTC.

There are a few counts of this clone. One junction end does not reproduce the germline sequence, and a read error may be involved. This chain uses TRBV2 with TRBJ2-5, with 13 bases fitting TRBD2. There are 12 residues in the CDR3. Germline CDR1 reads SNHLY; CDR2 reads FYNNEI. The CDR3 nucleotides read TGTGCCAGCAGACTAGCGGGGGGGCCCGGCGACTTC. Protein: CASRLAGGPGDF.

V and J are TRBV3-1 (or the pseudogene TRBV3-2) and TRBJ1-4, with 8 bases that match TRBD1. The CDR3 loop spans 16 amino acids. Losses at the gene ends were 4 bases for V and 6 bases for J; bases not matched to a gene: 10. The germline CDR1 and CDR2 sequences are LGHDT and YNNKEL (reference sequence). CDR3 amino acids: CASSLQQGGAYEKLFF. CDR3 coding DNA: TGTGCCAGCAGCCTACAACAGGGGGGCGCCTATGAAAAACTGTTTTTT.

The chain recombines TRBV5-1 with TRBJ1-6; possibly TRBD1 for D (5 bases). V gave up 2 bases and J gave up 1 base, with 13 bases separating them. Germline V gives CDR1 SGHRS, CDR2 YFSETQ. The length of the CDR3 is 17 residues. In nucleotides, the CDR3 is TGCGCCAGCAGCTTCGCCCAGGGTAGTTCCTATAATTCACCCCTCCACTTT. This translates into CASSFAQGSSYNSPLHF.